The following is a T cell receptor (beta chain) sequence with its context. This entry belongs to a study of sequential checkpoint blockade in melanoma. Across the whole study: Patients were randomized 1:1 to nivolumab-then-ipilimumab or ipilimumab-then-nivolumab first-line.

The CDR3 loop spans 13 amino acids. CDR1 is SGHVS and CDR2 is FQNEAQ in the germline V gene. Deletions cut 5 bases from V and 6 bases from J, with 10 bases between. Treatment defined: randomized to nivolumab then ipilimumab (arm A) or the reverse (arm B). The method was immunoSEQ multiplex PCR; TCRdb's version includes in-frame clones alone and lacks a portion of them. The data show more than 9,000 clones, roughly 74% seen once. The source material was CD8+ T cells sorted from blood (inferred from file names), sampled from a patient given nivolumab and ipilimumab in sequence. This TCR was sampled from a human donor with melanoma. This rearrangement joins TRBV7-8 to TRBJ2-2; D may be TRBD2 (5 bases). CDR3 nucleotide sequence: TGTGCCAGCAGCCGGGAAGGCCCCGGGGAGCTGTTTTTT. Translating gives CASSREGPGELFF.